What follows is one TCR beta chain and its context. Its antigen remains unknown. These donors, healthy bone marrow donors, were studied. These data originate in a study of cytomegalovirus exposure and HLA in healthy donors. Findings of the study overall: Versus the roughly 670-donor mean, an Asian-associated ancestry cluster reportedly showed fewer N-insertions in a later analysis. Analysis was carried out at a later point, and it linked a missense DCLRE1C variant to TCR beta V- and J-gene trimming.

CDR3 length equals 14 residues. J was trimmed by 5 bases and V by 2 bases; bases with no gene match: 6. Looked up from germline, CDR1 is SGHRS and CDR2 is YFSETQ. Vbeta (60) and Jbeta (13) primers were used in the PCR. Some clones are missing from TCRdb's copy, which holds only in-frame ones; the method was immunoSEQ multiplex PCR. The sample records about 97,000 clones, approximately 70% being singletons. What was sequenced was PBMCs. The chain is built from TRBV5-1 and TRBJ2-5; 7 bases fit TRBD1. The sequence came from a man aged 35-49 years in good health and CMV-seronegative. DNA for the CDR3: TGCGCCAGCAGCTTACAGGGGCCGGGGGAGACCCAGTACTTC. This sequence encodes CASSLQGPGETQYF.